This record looks at one TCR beta chain sequence and its context. This clonotype occurred many times. Its cognate antigen has yet to be identified. It has no much larger one-base neighbor in the sample; base qualities were not kept. The record originates from a study of CD8 T cells in ankylosing spondylitis (dated by TCRdb to 2016 to 2017). Describing the broader study: To find TCR variants linked to disease, the study profiled T cell receptor beta repertoires in ankylosing spondylitis patients and healthy donors. The full study cohort was made up of over 20 ankylosing spondylitis patients and around 100 healthy donors. Peripheral blood samples were taken, and synovial fluid was additionally collected from ankylosing spondylitis patients.

What the authors observed across the whole study: The disease-linked clones had a CD8+ phenotype and were found at relatively low frequencies in peripheral blood. Some motif variants were previously reported in synovial fluid and blood of reactive arthritis patients, suggesting common disease-initiation mechanisms. The disease-linked clones were reported as significantly enriched in matched synovial fluid samples from ankylosing spondylitis patients. Blood from ankylosing spondylitis patients appeared to be characterized by a TCR beta motif composed of about eight highly homologous amino acid variants.

The sample was run on an Illumina HiSeq 2500. Quantitative 5'-RACE with molecular barcodes was the method used to prepare the TCR beta libraries. Processing in the source paper ran as follows. Disease-linked TCR variants were identified with a new computational method built on a probabilistic model of VDJ rearrangement. Through fastp at Q25 and MiXCR, TCRdb rebuilt clones from the public reads, retaining in-frame beta chains. Each CDR3 protein appears once, grouped with its most common genes and DNA. What appears here as the V and J calls and clone size reflects TCRdb's work, not the paper's. Present in this sample are 250,000 or so distinct CDR3 sequences, about 24% of which were seen just once. The ten largest clonotypes hold approximately 0.61% of the sample. This TCR derives from a male donor with ankylosing spondylitis or in good health (not recorded which). Sequencing was performed on blood, either unsorted or a sorted T cell fraction (not recorded which).

CDR3 region: CASSSGGGYEQYF. The DNA sequence is given as TGTGCCAGCAGCTCTGGGGGAGGCTACGAGCAGTACTTC. The rearranged segments are TRBV12-3 or TRBV12-4 and TRBJ2-7; TRBD2 might be the D gene, on 6 matching bases. V and J lose 6 bases and 3 bases, and a span of 12 bases separates them. The CDR3 runs 13 amino acids, cysteine and phenylalanine included. Only CDR3 DNA is held: 39 bases, read in frame from base 1.